The next 4 T cell receptor beta chains were all read from a single sample in a study of PD-L1 blockade in urothelial cancer. Time point indicated: peripheral blood 6 weeks after treatment start. Libraries were prepared by immunoSEQ multiplex PCR; TCRdb keeps only in-frame clonotypes and omits some of them. This table has fewer than 50,000 clones, roughly 90% appearing once. The material sequenced was PBMCs, taken around atezolizumab (anti-PD-L1) treatment. These TCRs come from a man in his 60s with urothelial cancer.

This clone showed up just once. The V gene is TRBV6-1, the J gene TRBJ2-5; TRBD2 might be the D (5 bases). Germline values: CDR1 MNHNS, CDR2 SASEGT. Trimming shortened V by 6 bases and J by 3 bases, and 8 bases separated the two germline ends. The CDR3 extends over 12 amino acids. The CDR3: CASRDFKETQYF. CDR3 sequence (DNA): TGTGCCAGCAGGGACTTTAAAGAGACCCAGTACTTC.

This rearrangement joins TRBV19 to TRBJ2-7; 10 nucleotides match TRBD1. The ends lost 6 bases at V and 3 bases at J; junction bases unmatched: 8. Germline V CDR1 and CDR2: LNHDA, SQIVND (reference sequence). The CDR3 loop spans 15 amino acids. The CDR3 DNA reads TGTGCCAGTAGGTCGACAGGGGGCACCATCTACGAGCAGTACTTC. Protein product: CASRSTGGTIYEQYF. The full variable domain, with the rest looked up from reference TRBV19 and TRBJ2-7, is DGGITQSPKYLFRKEGQNVTLSCEQNLNHDAMYWYRQDPGQGLRLIYYSQIVNDFQKGDIAEGYSVSREKKESFPLTVTSAQKNPTAFYLCASRSTGGTIYEQYFGPGTRLTVT.

The J gene is TRBJ1-2, the V gene TRBV29-1; a possible D gene is TRBD1 (6 bases). The V gene's germline CDR1 is SQVTM and CDR2 ANQGSEA. V lost 1 base to trimming and J lost 5 bases, with 11 bases between them. The CDR3 totals 13 residues. CDR3 in DNA: TGCAGCGTTGAAGCGGCAGGGGAGTATGGCTACACCTTC. Translated, it gives CSVEAAGEYGYTF.

The chain links TRBV2 to TRBJ1-3; no clear D gene. Germline CDR1 SNHLY, CDR2 FYNNEI. This CDR3 is built from 15 residues. Trimming cost V 4 bases and J 0 bases, with 10 bases left between them. The CDR3 spells CASSVNGLSGNTIYF. DNA for the CDR3: TGTGCCAGCAGTGTCAACGGACTCTCTGGAAACACCATATATTTT.